These 26 T cell receptor beta chains came from one sample sequenced in a study of T cell changes during pregnancy in multiple sclerosis. Produced via immunoSEQ multiplex PCR; TCRdb's table is partial and in-frame only. This sample carries 30,000 or so clones, around nine tenths of them seen once, and the ten largest clones take 6.2%. The sequencing used CD8+ T cells from peripheral blood mononuclear cells, collected before pregnancy. The receptors were sampled from a female donor with multiple sclerosis, enrolled in a pregnancy study.

The chain joins TRBV6-5 to TRBJ2-5, with D possibly TRBD1 on 6 matching bases. This CDR3 region has 15 residues. V dropped 1 base and J dropped 5 bases, with 14 bases sitting between them. The germline gives CDR1 MNHEY, CDR2 SVGAGI. Here the CDR3 DNA reads TGTGCCAGCAGTTACTTACCAGGGGACGGGGAGACCCAGTACTTC. Protein product: CASSYLPGDGETQYF.

This clone has only one observation. V is TRBV6-5 and J is TRBJ2-1; 7 bases match TRBD2. The V gene end was trimmed by 5 bases and the J gene end by 8 bases; junction bases not matched to a gene: 12. The CDR3 sequence is 15 residues long. CDR1 and CDR2 (germline): MNHEY, SVGAGI. Here the CDR3 DNA reads TGTGCCAGCAGTCAAGTCTTAGCGGGCTATGATGAGCAGTTCTTC. Encoded protein: CASSQVLAGYDEQFF.

V gene TRBV7-2 combines with J gene TRBJ2-7; TRBD1 is a possible D gene (5 bases). V lost 1 base and J 0 bases, leaving 13 bases between the germline ends. Looked up from germline, CDR1 is SGHTA and CDR2 is FQGNSA. The CDR3 has 16 residues. CDR3: CASSLEDRPYSYEQYF. In DNA form, the CDR3 reads TGTGCCAGCAGCTTAGAAGACAGACCTTACTCCTACGAGCAGTACTTC.

This clone appeared a single time. J is TRBJ2-3 and V is TRBV7-9; 11 nucleotides align to TRBD2. CDR3 length equals 16 residues. Germline CDR1 reads SEHNR; CDR2 reads FQNEAQ (reference sequence). Trimming cost V 2 bases and J 4 bases; bases outside gene matches: 5. The CDR3 nucleotides read TGTGCCAGCAGCTTACCGGGACTAGCGGTTCCAGATACGCAGTATTTT. Residues: CASSLPGLAVPDTQYF.

V gene TRBV6-4 combines with J gene TRBJ2-1; 10 nucleotides line up with TRBD2. The CDR3 contains 16 residues. V lost 2 bases and J lost 3; bases outside the gene matches: 4. Germline values: CDR1 MRHNA, CDR2 SNTAGT. The CDR3 DNA is TGTGCCAGCAGTGACACCGGGACTAGCGACTACAATGAGCAGTTCTTC. It translates to CASSDTGTSDYNEQFF.

The chain links TRBV4-3 to TRBJ2-6; tentative D call: TRBD2 (5 bases). This CDR3 has 17 amino acids. Trimming left V 5 bases short and J 1 base short, with 15 bases between. Germline V CDR1 and CDR2: LGHNA, YSLEER. Here the CDR3 reads CASSKTFAGSGANVLTF. DNA for the CDR3: TGCGCCAGCAGCAAGACCTTTGCGGGTTCTGGGGCCAACGTCCTGACTTTC.

This chain uses TRBV19 with TRBJ2-2; D is unclear. CDR1 is LNHDA, CDR2 SQIVND, per germline (reference sequence). V lost 3 bases, J lost 3 bases, and 11 bases lay in between. The CDR3 is 15 amino acids. The CDR3 loop is CASSIESVYTGELFF. CDR3 bases: TGTGCCAGTAGTATCGAATCGGTTTACACCGGGGAGCTGTTTTTT.

V gene TRBV15 combines with J gene TRBJ2-2; 8 nucleotides match TRBD2. Germline CDR1 reads LNHNV; CDR2 reads YYDKDF (reference sequence). V shed 6 bases, J shed 1 base, and the junction held 1 base outside the gene matches. CDR3 length equals 14 residues. This CDR3 is CATSLAGNTGELFF. The CDR3 region has the DNA TGTGCCACCAGTCTAGCGGGGAACACCGGGGAGCTGTTTTTT. Together with reference TRBV15 and TRBJ2-2, the CDR3 gives the full variable domain: DAMVIQNPRYQVTQFGKPVTLSCSQTLNHNVMYWYQQKSSQAPKLLFHYYDKDFNNEADTPDNFQSRRPNTSFCFLDIRSPGLGDTAMYLCATSLAGNTGELFFGEGSRLTVL.

The chain uses TRBV27 and TRBJ2-1, with 16 bases that match TRBD2. Germline loops: CDR1 MNHEY, CDR2 SMNVEV (reference sequence). CDR3 length: 16 residues. Trimming cost V 6 bases and J 3 bases; bases outside gene matches: 2. CDR3 DNA: TGTGCCAGCAGGGGACTAGCGGGAGGGTACTACAATGAGCAGTTCTTC. Protein: CASRGLAGGYYNEQFF.

The count of this clone is one. The chain has TRBV19 and TRBJ2-7, with D perhaps matching TRBD2 (5 bases). CDR1 is LNHDA and CDR2 is SQIVND in the germline V gene (reference sequence). The CDR3 extends over 14 amino acids. V was pared by 1 base and J by 1 base, with 8 bases between. CDR3 sequence: CASSIAGSSYEQYF. The CDR3 DNA sequence: TGTGCCAGTAGTATAGCGGGATCATCCTACGAGCAGTACTTC.

The genes are TRBV19 and TRBJ2-2, with a tentative D call TRBD1 (6 bases). The germline gives CDR1 LNHDA, CDR2 SQIVND (reference sequence). V lost 4 bases and J 2 bases, leaving 11 bases between the germline ends. The CDR3 length is 15 residues. The CDR3 DNA reads as TGTGCCAGTAGTACGGGACACCTAAACACCGGGGAGCTGTTTTTT. Translation: CASSTGHLNTGELFF.

The J gene is TRBJ2-7, the V gene TRBV19, with D maybe TRBD1 (6 bases). Per the germline V gene, CDR1 is LNHDA and CDR2 is SQIVND (reference sequence). This CDR3 has 15 residues. V lost 5 bases, J lost 2 bases, and 16 bases lay in between. Written as DNA, the CDR3 is TGTGCCAGTAGTGTTACAGGGTCACCTGCCTACGAGCAGTACTTC. Translated, it gives CASSVTGSPAYEQYF.

This clone appeared once. The genes are TRBV7-3 and TRBJ2-1; TRBD1 aligns across 7 bases. Per the germline V gene, CDR1 is SGHTA and CDR2 is FQGTGA. V shed 5 bases and J 4 bases; nucleotides not matched to a gene: 5. The CDR3 sequence is 14 residues long. This chain's CDR3 is CASSPGTEYNEQFF. CDR3 nucleotide sequence: TGTGCCAGCAGCCCCGGGACAGAATACAATGAGCAGTTCTTC.

The V and J genes are TRBV5-4 and TRBJ2-4, with 7 nucleotides matching TRBD1. V shed 4 bases and J 6 bases; nucleotides not matched to a gene: 4. The germline V gene encodes CDR1 SGHNT and CDR2 YYREEE (reference sequence). The CDR3 is 13 residues long. This chain's CDR3 is CASSKGAGNIQYF. The CDR3 nucleotides read TGTGCCAGCAGCAAGGGGGCCGGAAACATTCAGTACTTC.

The V call is TRBV13, the J call TRBJ2-2; 10 bases match TRBD2. Trimming at V came to 0 bases and at J to 3 bases, leaving 1 base not matched to a gene. Germline CDR1 reads PRHDT; CDR2 reads FYEKMQ (reference sequence). The CDR3 spans 16 residues. CDR3 nucleotide sequence: TGTGCCAGCAGCTTAGGACTAGCGGGACACACCGGGGAGCTGTTTTTT. Translating gives CASSLGLAGHTGELFF. The full variable domain, its missing parts supplied by reference TRBV13 and TRBJ2-2, is AAGVIQSPRHLIKEKRETATLKCYPIPRHDTVYWYQQGPGQDPQFLISFYEKMQSDKGSIPDRFSAQQFSDYHSELNMSSLELGDSALYFCASSLGLAGHTGELFFGEGSRLTVL.

The chain carries TRBV4-2 and TRBJ2-1, with TRBD2 identical over 7 bases. The CDR3 consists of 12 residues. Germline V gene sequence: CDR1 LGHNA, CDR2 YNFKEQ. The V segment lost 5 bases and the J segment 8 bases; nucleotides outside the gene matches: 3. This CDR3 is CASSWGGDEQFF. The CDR3, as DNA: TGTGCCAGCAGCTGGGGGGGGGATGAGCAGTTCTTC.

The genes are TRBV9 and TRBJ2-1, with 7 bases matching TRBD2. The ends lost 4 bases at V and 4 bases at J; junction bases unmatched: 14. This CDR3 spans 17 amino acids. CDR1 and CDR2 from the germline V gene are SGDLS and YYNGEE. This CDR3 is CASSPNLPGLSYNEQFF. CDR3 coding DNA: TGTGCCAGCAGCCCCAACCTCCCGGGACTAAGTTACAATGAGCAGTTCTTC. Full variable domain (missing parts from reference TRBV9 and TRBJ2-1): DSGVTQTPKHLITATGQRVTLRCSPRSGDLSVYWYQQSLDQGLQFLIQYYNGEERAKGNILERFSAQQFPDLHSELNLSSLELGDSALYFCASSPNLPGLSYNEQFFGPGTRLTVL.

The chain combines TRBV5-8 with TRBJ2-2, with a possible D match to TRBD2 (5 bases). Trimming left V 6 bases short and J 9 bases short, with 15 bases between. The CDR3 contains 13 residues. In germline, CDR1 is SGHTS, CDR2 YDEGEE. The CDR3 DNA sequence: TGTGCCAGCACCCCGGGAATTATGTGGGAGCTGTTTTTT. Its protein is CASTPGIMWELFF.

This chain links TRBV6-6 with TRBJ2-1, with 9 nucleotides matching TRBD2. The CDR3 runs to 16 residues. Germline CDR1 MNHNY, CDR2 SVGAGI (reference sequence). The junction had 11 bases not matched to a gene; V was cut back by 2 bases and J by 9 bases. CDR3 amino acids: CASSYVAGGPPSEQFF. CDR3 sequence (DNA): TGTGCCAGCAGTTACGTCGCGGGAGGGCCCCCCTCTGAGCAGTTCTTC.

The J gene is TRBJ2-7, the V gene TRBV5-1; no clear D. The V gene's germline CDR1 is SGHRS and CDR2 YFSETQ. This CDR3 contains 13 residues. V lost 4 bases and J 4 bases, leaving 12 bases between the germline ends. The CDR3 region has the DNA TGCGCCAGCAGCCAGGATATCACTTACGAGCAGTACTTC. Its protein product is CASSQDITYEQYF.

The chain is built from TRBV16 and TRBJ2-3; D not resolved. V was cut by 0 bases and J by 2 bases, with 9 bases left in between. This CDR3 has 15 residues. Per the germline V gene, CDR1 is KGHSY and CDR2 is FQNENV. CDR3: CASSQSPAYTDTQYF. The CDR3 coding sequence is TGTGCCAGCAGCCAATCTCCCGCCTACACAGATACGCAGTATTTT.

V is TRBV27 and J is TRBJ2-7; 11 bases are shared with TRBD2. Trimming cost V 2 bases and J 9 bases; bases outside gene matches: 15. The CDR3 is 17 amino acids. CDR1 and CDR2 from the germline V gene are MNHEY and SMNVEV (reference sequence). This chain's CDR3 is CASSLNPELAGVGGQYF. The CDR3 DNA sequence: TGTGCCAGCAGTTTAAATCCCGAACTAGCGGGAGTCGGAGGGCAGTACTTC.

The chain employs TRBV27 and TRBJ2-7, with D tentatively TRBD1 (6 bases). In germline, CDR1 is MNHEY, CDR2 SMNVEV (reference sequence). CDR3 length: 15 residues. The ends were cut back, 3 bases at V and 3 bases at J, with 15 bases in the middle. The DNA for the CDR3 is TGTGCCAGCAGTTTGGACAGCCTCCTCGGCTACGAGCAGTACTTC. Translating gives CASSLDSLLGYEQYF.

The chain uses TRBV9 and TRBJ2-7; TRBD2 aligns across 8 bases. The CDR3 totals 14 residues. Germline CDR1 is SGDLS and CDR2 is YYNGEE. After removal of 3 bases from V and 2 bases from J, the junction contained 4 bases not matched to a gene. This chain's CDR3 is CASSGSGTPYEQYF. In DNA, the CDR3 is TGTGCCAGCAGCGGTAGCGGGACCCCCTACGAGCAGTACTTC.

This sequence joins TRBV7-2 and TRBJ2-5; TRBD2 might be the D (6 bases). This CDR3 contains 15 residues. From germline, CDR1 is SGHTA and CDR2 FQGNSA. The V gene lost 5 bases and the J gene lost 1 base, with 14 bases spanning the gap. In DNA form, the CDR3 reads TGTGCCAGCAGCCAAATAGCGGAATTCCAAGAGACCCAGTACTTC. Translation gives CASSQIAEFQETQYF.

The chain recombines TRBV19 with TRBJ1-4, with a weak D call TRBD1 (5 bases). This CDR3 comprises 15 residues. Germline CDR1 is LNHDA and CDR2 is SQIVND (reference sequence). V lost 7 bases and J 1 base, leaving 13 bases between the germline ends. CDR3 amino acids: CASNLIGGTNEKLFF. The CDR3 DNA reads as TGTGCCAGTAACCTCATCGGGGGAACTAATGAAAAACTGTTTTTT.